Each of the 30 T cell receptor beta chains below was sequenced from the same sample in a study of OX40 agonist ivuxolimab in advanced cancers. Method: immunoSEQ multiplex PCR; TCRdb's copy keeps in-frame clones and lacks some. Here the sample spans more than 80,000 clones, around nine tenths being singletons. This material consisted of CD4+ or CD8+ T cells sorted from blood, taken in a trial of the OX40 agonist ivuxolimab. Receptors were obtained from an adult with an advanced solid tumor such as melanoma, head and neck, liver or kidney cancer.

J is TRBJ2-7 and V is TRBV10-1; TRBD2 matches 12 bases. Germline V gives CDR1 WNHNN, CDR2 SYGVQD (reference sequence). Trimming took 5 bases from V and 0 from J; bases not matched to a gene: 5. The CDR3 runs 16 residues. The CDR3 nucleotides are TGCGCCAGCAGTTCGGGACTAGCGGGCCGCTCCTACGAGCAGTACTTC. This gives the protein CASSSGLAGRSYEQYF.

V usage is TRBV5-1 and J usage is TRBJ2-7, with TRBD1 as a possible D gene (8 bases). Deletions cut 5 bases from V and 6 bases from J, with 24 bases between. Germline CDR1 is SGHRS and CDR2 is YFSETQ. There are 16 residues in the CDR3. CDR3 protein: CASSPGQGGRYGEQYF. The CDR3 DNA sequence: TGCGCCAGCAGTCCTGGACAGGGAGGGAGGTACGGCGAGCAGTACTTC.

The V gene is TRBV7-7, the J gene TRBJ2-1, with D maybe TRBD2 (6 bases). V lost 0 bases, J lost 9 bases, and 15 bases lay in between. The germline gives CDR1 SSHAT, CDR2 FNYEAQ (reference sequence). The CDR3 is 15 residues long. The CDR3 DNA follows: TGTGCCAGCAGCTTAGCTCCGACTAGGGTGGCTGAGCAGTTCTTC. As protein: CASSLAPTRVAEQFF.

The rearrangement links TRBV6-5 to TRBJ1-1; the match to TRBD1 covers 10 bases. The CDR3 is made up of 16 amino acids. Unmatched junction bases numbered 10, after V lost 4 bases and J lost 5 bases. Germline V gene sequence: CDR1 MNHEY, CDR2 SVGAGI. The CDR3 nucleotides are TGTGCCAGCAGTTTAGGGACAGGGGTGGTAGGAACTGAAGCTTTCTTT. Protein sequence: CASSLGTGVVGTEAFF.

CDR3 nucleotides: TGTGCCAGCAGCTTGCATGGGACTTACAATGAGCAGTTCTTC. It specifies CASSLHGTYNEQFF. J is TRBJ2-1 and V is TRBV7-9; D possibly corresponds to TRBD2 (6 bases). V was clipped by 3 bases and J by 4 bases, with 10 bases between them. CDR1 SEHNR and CDR2 FQNEAQ come from the germline V gene (reference sequence). CDR3 length: 14 amino acids.

The rearrangement joins TRBV9 to TRBJ1-2; D gene uncertain. CDR3 size: 12 residues. Per germline, CDR1 SGDLS and CDR2 YYNGEE. V lost 0 bases and J 3 bases, leaving 3 bases between the germline ends. CDR3 DNA sequence: TGTGCCAGCAGCGTAGCCTACTATGGCTACACCTTC. Protein: CASSVAYYGYTF.

J is TRBJ2-2 and V is TRBV21-1; the tabulated D call, TRBD1, remains unverified against the DNA. TRBV21-1 constitutes a pseudogene. The CDR3 is made up of 8 amino acids. The CDR3 region is CAQWELFF. The CDR3 nucleotides are TGTGCCCAGTGGGAGCTGTTTTTT.

This chain uses TRBV4-2 with TRBJ2-2; perhaps TRBD2 as D (6 bases). The ends were cut back, 6 bases at V and 0 bases at J, with 11 bases in the middle. The germline CDR1 and CDR2 sequences are LGHNA and YNFKEQ. CDR3 length equals 15 residues. The CDR3 is CASRPGTANTGELFF. The CDR3 DNA is TGTGCCAGCAGACCCGGGACTGCGAACACCGGGGAGCTGTTTTTT.

The chain employs TRBV30 and TRBJ1-2; 8 bases line up with TRBD1. In germline, CDR1 is GTSNPN, CDR2 SVGIG (reference sequence). V lost 5 bases and J lost 4; bases outside the gene matches: 12. The length of the CDR3 is 15 residues. Here the CDR3 reads CAWDRGLQTSYGYTF. In DNA, the CDR3 is TGTGCCTGGGACAGGGGTTTACAGACCAGCTATGGCTACACCTTC.

The CDR3 region has the DNA TGCGCCAGCAGCCAAGAACGGGGGCTGGCGGGAACCATGTATCAGGAGCAGTTCTTC. It yields the protein CASSQERGLAGTMYQEQFF. The V gene is TRBV4-1, the J gene TRBJ2-1; D is tentatively TRBD1 or TRBD2 (6 bases each). Germline CDR1 is MGHRA and CDR2 is YSYEKL. The germline V and J ends were trimmed by 0 bases and 10 bases, with 28 bases remaining between them. The CDR3 spans 19 residues.

The rearrangement joins TRBV19 to TRBJ1-5, with D maybe TRBD1 (5 bases). CDR3 length equals 15 residues. Per the germline V gene, CDR1 is LNHDA and CDR2 is SQIVND (reference sequence). Deletions cut 5 bases from V and 4 bases from J, with 15 bases between. CDR3: CASSDGGAINQPQHF. CDR3 bases: TGTGCCAGTAGTGACGGGGGTGCGATTAATCAGCCCCAGCATTTT.

The chain combines TRBV5-1 with TRBJ2-7, with 9 bases lining up with TRBD1. Germline V gene data show CDR1 as SGHRS and CDR2 as YFSETQ. The CDR3 covers 14 residues. The trim removed 3 bases at V and 6 bases at J, leaving 7 bases unmatched. CDR3 in DNA: TGCGCCAGCAGCTGGGGACAGGGAGGGAGCGAGCAGTACTTC. Its translation is CASSWGQGGSEQYF.

The genes are TRBV7-9 and TRBJ2-2; TRBD2 is a possible D gene (5 bases). V shed 2 bases and J shed 4 bases, with 11 bases lying between them. The CDR3 sequence is 15 residues long. The germline CDR1 and CDR2 sequences are SEHNR and FQNEAQ (reference sequence). The CDR3 sequence is CASSLMGAGTGELFF. The CDR3 DNA reads as TGTGCCAGCAGCTTAATGGGCGCGGGCACCGGGGAGCTGTTTTTT.

The chain employs TRBV5-1 and TRBJ1-4; unclear D gene. This CDR3 comprises 15 residues. The V gene's germline CDR1 is SGHRS and CDR2 YFSETQ. The V end was cut by 1 base, the J end by 0 bases, with 7 bases between. CDR3 in amino acids: CASSLTATTNEKLFF. In DNA, the CDR3 is TGCGCCAGCAGCTTGACAGCAACAACTAATGAAAAACTGTTTTTT.

This chain links TRBV10-1 with TRBJ1-2; D gene uncertain. Per the germline V gene, CDR1 is WNHNN and CDR2 is SYGVQD (reference sequence). The CDR3 runs 13 residues. The V gene lost 4 bases and the J gene lost 4 bases, with 10 bases spanning the gap. The CDR3 DNA is TGCGCCAGCAGTGGCGGCGGGAGCTATGGCTACACCTTC. It translates to CASSGGGSYGYTF.

The rearrangement links TRBV9 to TRBJ2-7; 8 nucleotides match TRBD2. Germline lookup yields CDR1 SGDLS and CDR2 YYNGEE. The V gene end was trimmed by 3 bases and the J gene end by 0 bases; junction bases not matched to a gene: 5. The CDR3 extends over 15 amino acids. CDR3 region: CASSGGGGSSYEQYF. Here the CDR3 DNA reads TGTGCCAGCAGCGGAGGCGGGGGGAGCTCCTACGAGCAGTACTTC.

J is TRBJ1-4 and V is TRBV5-5, with 7 bases identical to TRBD1. The length of the CDR3 is 16 residues. Germline CDR1 is SGHKS and CDR2 is YYEKEE (reference sequence). Losses at the gene ends were 3 bases for V and 0 bases for J; bases not matched to a gene: 5. DNA of the CDR3: TGTGCCAGCAGCTGGCACACAGGGGCAACTAATGAAAAACTGTTTTTT. Translating gives CASSWHTGATNEKLFF.

The rearrangement uses TRBV7-2 and TRBJ2-5, with 11 bases identical to TRBD2. The V gene end was trimmed by 3 bases and the J gene end by 3 bases; junction bases not matched to a gene: 6. The germline V gene has CDR1 SGHTA and CDR2 FQGNSA. CDR3 length: 16 amino acids. The CDR3 protein is CASSFNRLAGKETQYF. The CDR3 coding sequence is TGTGCCAGCAGCTTTAATCGACTAGCGGGAAAAGAGACCCAGTACTTC.

This chain uses TRBV7-2 with TRBJ1-2; no firm D call. V lost 1 base and J lost 9, with 9 bases in between. Germline V gene lookup returns CDR1 SGHTA and CDR2 FQGNSA. The CDR3 extends over 12 amino acids. The DNA of the CDR3 is TGTGCCAGCAGCTTAGAGTACATGAGCTACACCTTC. Translating gives CASSLEYMSYTF.

For the CDR3, the DNA is TGCGCCAGCAGCCAAGACCCGGGCCTCAACATTCAGTACTTC. This gives the protein CASSQDPGLNIQYF. The rearrangement links TRBV4-1 to TRBJ2-4; D unresolved. Trimming left V 0 bases short and J 7 bases short, with 10 bases between. Germline V gene lookup returns CDR1 MGHRA and CDR2 YSYEKL. CDR3 length: 14 amino acids.

The chain employs TRBV6-5 and TRBJ1-2; no clear D gene. Looked up from germline, CDR1 is MNHEY and CDR2 is SVGAGI. Trimming left V 0 bases short and J 7 bases short, with 12 bases between. The CDR3 spans 14 residues. The CDR3 DNA follows: TGTGCCAGCAGTTACTCGACGGCTCCTGGTGGCTACACCTTC. It codes for CASSYSTAPGGYTF.

The chain links TRBV5-1 to TRBJ1-3; D may be TRBD1 (6 bases). Trimming pared 2 bases from V and 2 bases from J, leaving 14 bases between. This CDR3 contains 16 residues. Germline V gene data show CDR1 as SGHRS and CDR2 as YFSETQ. The CDR3 DNA reads as TGCGCCAGCAGCTTCTTTGGGGGGCAGACTGGAAACACCATATATTTT. Translated, it gives CASSFFGGQTGNTIYF.

V usage is TRBV19 and J usage is TRBJ1-5; no clear D. This CDR3 comprises 14 residues. CDR1 LNHDA and CDR2 SQIVND come from the germline V gene (reference sequence). Trimming shortened V by 4 bases and J by 2 bases, and 9 bases separated the two germline ends. The CDR3 loop is CASSTYTGNQPQHF. Written as DNA, the CDR3 is TGTGCCAGTAGTACTTACACGGGCAATCAGCCCCAGCATTTT.

This rearrangement joins TRBV10-3 to TRBJ2-5; D is unclear. The CDR3 runs to 13 residues. Per germline, CDR1 ENHRY and CDR2 SYGVKD. Trimming took 7 bases from V and 1 from J, leaving 10 bases between them. CDR3 nucleotides: TGTGCCATCAACATGGATCTCCAAGAGACCCAGTACTTC. Its translation: CAINMDLQETQYF.

The chain combines TRBV6-1 with TRBJ1-1; 7 bases align to TRBD1. The V gene end was trimmed by 6 bases and the J gene end by 1 base; junction bases not matched to a gene: 5. Germline V gene data show CDR1 as MNHNS and CDR2 as SASEGT. This CDR3 is built from 14 residues. CDR3 sequence reads: CASSLGTANTEAFF. In DNA form, the CDR3 reads TGTGCCAGCAGCCTAGGGACAGCGAACACTGAAGCTTTCTTT.

This chain links TRBV5-6 with TRBJ2-1; TRBD2 agrees at 8 bases. V was pared by 0 bases and J by 4 bases, with 3 bases of the junction left unmatched. The CDR3 loop spans 15 amino acids. Germline CDR1 and CDR2: SGHDT and YYEEEE. DNA of the CDR3: TGTGCCAGCAGCTTGGGCGGCGGGGGGTACAATGAGCAGTTCTTC. Translation gives CASSLGGGGYNEQFF.

V usage is TRBV7-3 and J usage is TRBJ1-1; no clear D. The V gene lost 0 bases and the J gene lost 8 bases, with 10 bases spanning the gap. This CDR3 is 13 amino acids long. CDR1 is SGHTA, CDR2 FQGTGA, per germline. The CDR3 here is CASSLTPLSEAFF. In DNA form, the CDR3 reads TGTGCCAGCAGCTTAACCCCCCTTTCCGAAGCTTTCTTT.

The CDR3 DNA reads TGTGCCAGCAGTTACGATCGGGCGAAGATCTACAATGAGCAGTTCTTC. As protein: CASSYDRAKIYNEQFF. This chain joins TRBV6-5 and TRBJ2-1, with D unresolved. This CDR3 contains 16 residues. The V end was cut by 2 bases, the J end by 3 bases, with 14 bases between. Germline CDR1 reads MNHEY; CDR2 reads SVGAGI.

This clone was detected once. V is TRBV20-1 and J is TRBJ1-4; D is perhaps TRBD1 (5 bases). Germline V lookup: CDR1 DFQATT, CDR2 SNEGSKA (reference sequence). The CDR3 runs to 11 residues. The V gene lost 7 bases and the J gene lost 5 bases, with 8 bases spanning the gap. As DNA, the CDR3 is TGCAGTGGGGGGACGAATGAAAAACTGTTTTTT. Translated, it gives CSGGTNEKLFF.

As DNA, the CDR3 is TGCAGTGCTAGATTGAGTTATGGCTACACCTTC. This codes for CSARLSYGYTF. V and J are TRBV20-1 and TRBJ1-2; D call uncertain. The CDR3 consists of 11 residues. V was trimmed by 2 bases and J by 5 bases, leaving 6 bases between them. CDR1 DFQATT and CDR2 SNEGSKA come from the germline V gene (reference sequence).